Listed below are T cell receptor beta chains from one sample, sequenced in a study of technical replicates of blood from a few donors. Only in-frame clones appear in the TCRdb table, and some are missing; sequencing was by immunoSEQ multiplex PCR. Of under 85,000 clones in the sample, over 90% were seen once. Input material: T cells isolated from PBMCs. The origin of the receptors is a human donor in good health. Each CDR3 is given with its conserved first and last residue. D genes are given only for firm matches. Expanded clones are given a class, and other clones once, few, many or no size at all.

V	size	D	J	CDR3	DNA
TRBV5-6	once	TRBD1	TRBJ2-3	CASRWTGALGDTQYF	TGTGCCAGCAGGTGGACAGGGGCATTGGGAGATACGCAGTATTTT
TRBV7-9	once	.	TRBJ1-5	CASSLGQVGQPQHF	TGTGCCAGCAGCTTAGGGCAGGTTGGGCAGCCCCAGCATTTT
TRBV10-3	.	.	TRBJ2-2	CAISGTGGGGELFF	TGTGCCATCAGCGGGACAGGCGGGGGCGGGGAGCTGTTTTTT
TRBV2	.	TRBD1	TRBJ2-4	CASSDSRGRAKNIQYF	TGTGCCAGCAGTGATAGCAGGGGGCGCGCCAAAAACATTCAGTACTTC
TRBV11-2	.	.	TRBJ2-7	CASSFSIASSSYEQYF	TGTGCCAGCAGCTTTTCGATAGCTAGCTCCTCCTACGAGCAGTACTTC
TRBV27	once	.	TRBJ2-3	CASSLGVAMSTDTQYF	TGTGCCAGCAGTCTTGGTGTAGCGATGAGCACAGATACGCAGTATTTT
TRBV7-8	.	TRBD2	TRBJ2-3	CASSSPTSGSFTDTQYF	TGTGCCAGCAGCTCACCCACTAGCGGGAGCTTCACAGATACGCAGTATTTT
TRBV2	.	TRBD2	TRBJ2-2	CASRALAGTNTGELFF	TGTGCCAGCAGGGCTCTAGCGGGGACGAACACCGGGGAGCTGTTTTTT
TRBV27	.	.	TRBJ2-7	CASSLYRTDNYEQYF	TGTGCCAGCAGTTTATATCGGACAGACAACTACGAGCAGTACTTC
TRBV19	.	TRBD1	TRBJ1-3	CASGPTGDSGNTIYF	TGTGCCAGTGGACCCACAGGGGACTCTGGAAACACCATATATTTT
TRBV4-1	.	.	TRBJ2-7	CASSQEGYGGGHTYEQYF	TGCGCCAGCAGCCAGGAGGGTTATGGGGGGGGCCATACCTACGAGCAGTACTTC
TRBV27	.	TRBD1	TRBJ2-7	CASSLILRTGYYEQYF	TGTGCCAGCAGTTTAATCCTCCGGACAGGGTACTACGAGCAGTACTTC
TRBV19	.	TRBD2	TRBJ2-1	CASSRLAGSNEQFF	TGTGCCAGTAGCCGACTAGCGGGCAGCAATGAGCAGTTCTTC
TRBV19	once	TRBD2	TRBJ2-3	CATTGAGGTDTQYF	TGTGCCACAACGGGAGCGGGAGGAACAGATACGCAGTATTTT
TRBV5-4	once	.	TRBJ2-1	CASSSGGRNEQFF	TGTGCCAGCAGCTCCGGGGGGCGGAATGAGCAGTTCTTC
TRBV27	.	.	TRBJ1-1	CASSYILGGAGEAFF	TGTGCCAGCAGTTATATCCTGGGAGGGGCGGGAGAAGCTTTCTTT
TRBV19	.	TRBD1	TRBJ1-2	CASSNRQGGYGYTF	TGTGCCAGTAGTAACCGACAGGGGGGCTATGGCTACACCTTC
TRBV11-3	.	.	TRBJ2-1	CASSLGASHNEQFF	TGTGCCAGCAGCTTAGGAGCTAGCCACAATGAGCAGTTCTTC
TRBV6-1	.	.	TRBJ1-3	CASSHGDSGNTIYF	TGTGCCAGCTCCCACGGGGACTCTGGAAACACCATATATTTT
TRBV5-4	few	.	TRBJ1-1	CASSLGGRNTEAFF	TGTGCCAGCAGCTTGGGGGGGCGGAACACTGAAGCTTTCTTT
TRBV6-1	.	TRBD2	TRBJ2-3	CASSEFRLAGVRDTQYF	TGTGCCAGCAGTGAATTTCGGCTAGCGGGAGTCCGGGATACGCAGTATTTT
TRBV30	.	TRBD2	TRBJ2-1	CAWSVGGRAKNEQFF	TGTGCCTGGAGTGTGGGCGGGAGGGCCAAAAATGAGCAGTTCTTC
TRBV7-2	.	.	TRBJ2-1	CASSFPRWRSEQFF	TGTGCCAGCAGCTTTCCTAGATGGAGGAGTGAGCAGTTCTTC
TRBV6-1	.	TRBD1	TRBJ1-5	CASSALQGYSNQPQHF	TGTGCCAGCAGTGCATTACAGGGGTATAGCAATCAGCCCCAGCATTTT
TRBV25-1	.	.	TRBJ1-2	CASSVISGNYGYTF	TGTGCCAGCAGTGTCATCTCCGGTAACTATGGCTACACCTTC
TRBV28	.	TRBD1	TRBJ2-3	CASSFGTARFDNTQYF	TGTGCCAGCAGTTTCGGGACAGCCCGTTTCGATAATACGCAGTATTTT
TRBV2	.	.	TRBJ2-3	CASSDTYTDTQYF	TGTGCCAGCAGTGACACCTACACAGATACGCAGTATTTT
TRBV18	.	TRBD1	TRBJ1-2	CASSLPDRSDGYTF	TGTGCCAGCTCACTCCCGGACAGGAGCGATGGCTACACCTTC
TRBV13	.	.	TRBJ2-7	CASSLERSREEQYF	TGTGCCAGCAGCTTGGAGCGATCACGGGAAGAGCAGTACTTC
TRBV5-3	.	TRBD2	TRBJ2-1	CARSYSGLAGGEQFF	TGTGCCAGAAGCTATTCCGGACTAGCGGGAGGTGAGCAGTTCTTC
TRBV7-9	.	TRBD1	TRBJ1-2	CASSLKLETGGSNYGYTF	TGTGCCAGCAGCCTAAAGCTCGAGACAGGGGGCTCGAACTATGGCTACACCTTC
TRBV4-3	.	TRBD1	TRBJ2-3	CASSFQTGLTDTQYF	TGCGCCAGCAGCTTCCAGACAGGGCTCACAGATACGCAGTATTTT
TRBV28	.	TRBD2	TRBJ2-7	CASSLLAGAYEQYF	TGTGCCAGCAGTTTATTAGCGGGGGCCTACGAGCAGTACTTC
TRBV19	.	TRBD1	TRBJ1-5	CASSIDWGQANNQPQHF	TGTGCCAGTAGTATAGATTGGGGACAGGCGAACAATCAGCCCCAGCATTTT
TRBV15	few	.	TRBJ2-5	CATSSRQQETQYF	TGTGCCACCAGCAGCAGACAGCAAGAGACCCAGTACTTC
TRBV27	.	TRBD2	TRBJ2-7	CASRRTSGYEQYF	TGTGCCAGCAGGAGGACTAGCGGCTACGAGCAGTACTTC
TRBV7-9	.	.	TRBJ2-1	CASSRVSPYNEQFF	TGTGCCAGCAGCCGGGTCTCGCCTTACAATGAGCAGTTCTTC
TRBV7-8	.	TRBD2	TRBJ2-5	CASSNGGSRQETQYF	TGTGCCAGCAGCAACGGGGGGTCCCGCCAAGAGACCCAGTACTTC
TRBV6-5	.	.	TRBJ2-5	CASSTVLDQETQYF	TGTGCCAGCAGTACAGTACTCGACCAAGAGACCCAGTACTTC
TRBV25-1	.	.	TRBJ2-2	CASSDQGTADTGELFF	TGTGCCAGCAGTGACCAGGGGACCGCTGACACCGGGGAGCTGTTTTTT
TRBV27	once	TRBD2	TRBJ2-1	CASSLSGGVYNEQFF	TGTGCCAGCAGTTTAAGCGGGGGGGTATACAATGAGCAGTTCTTC
TRBV7-6	.	TRBD2	TRBJ2-3	CASSLASGSGATDTQYF	TGTGCCAGCAGCTTAGCTAGCGGGAGTGGGGCCACAGATACGCAGTATTTT
TRBV29-1	.	.	TRBJ2-1	CSVEGYTYNEQFF	TGCAGCGTTGAAGGGTACACCTACAATGAGCAGTTCTTC
TRBV4-2	.	.	TRBJ1-3	CASSQDRGYDTIYF	TGTGCCAGCAGCCAAGATCGGGGGTACGACACCATATATTTT
TRBV5-4	.	.	TRBJ1-4	CASSLTGEDEKLFF	TGTGCCAGCAGCTTGACCGGGGAGGATGAAAAACTGTTTTTT